This T cell receptor (beta chain) comes out of a study of early T cells in non-severe SARS-CoV-2 infection. As for the study in general: With bulk RNA from unsorted whole blood as input, sequencing yielded unpaired chains.

The library protocol tagged individual cDNA molecules with unique molecular identifiers. Each CDR3 protein gets one entry after TCRdb re-called the 5' RACE reads with MiXCR. Of tens of thousands of distinct CDR3 sequences listed, 10% to 11% were seen once; the top ten hold over 1.5%. V was cut by 1 base and J by 5 bases, with 12 bases left in between. This CDR3 contains 14 residues. The receptor comes from an adult who was a healthcare worker with PCR-confirmed SARS-CoV-2 infection or an uninfected control (not recorded which). The sequenced material came from whole blood. The V call is TRBV12-3 or TRBV12-4, the J call TRBJ2-7; D is perhaps TRBD1 (6 bases). The CDR3 sequence is CASSLDRAGNEQYF. The CDR3 nucleotides read TGTGCCAGCAGTTTAGACAGGGCTGGAAACGAGCAGTACTTC.